The rows below give T cell receptor beta chains drawn from one sample of a study of blood T cell repertoires in COVID-19. Generated by immunoSEQ multiplex PCR, the TCRdb table keeps only in-frame clones and is missing some. The sample records 110,000 or so clones, roughly 80% being singletons. The sample consisted of peripheral blood. The receptor source for this set is a man aged 45-60 years with acute or convalescent COVID-19. The CDR3 runs from the conserved cysteine through the conserved F or W. Each record gives: J gene, D gene, V gene, clone size, CDR3 DNA, CDR3 protein. The D gene is left open where the match is weak. Where a row states a size, it is once, few, many or the class of an expanded clone; other rows omit it.

TRBJ2-2,-,TRBV19,-,TGTGCCAGTAAAGCAGACACAAGCACCGGGGAGCTGTTTTTT,CASKADTSTGELFF
TRBJ2-3,-,TRBV19,-,TGTGCCAGTACCCCATCGGGGTCAGATACGCAGTATTTT,CASTPSGSDTQYF
TRBJ1-2,-,TRBV5-4,few,TGTGCCAGCAGCTTCAAACAGGAGAACTATGGCTACACCTTC,CASSFKQENYGYTF
TRBJ1-1,-,TRBV28,-,TGTGCCAGCAGTATTACAGGGACTGAAGCTTTCTTT,CASSITGTEAFF
TRBJ2-3,-,TRBV12-3/TRBV12-4,-,TGTGCCAGCCGGCGAGGTCTTCAGTATTTT,CASRRGLQYF
TRBJ1-5,-,TRBV3-1/TRBV3-2,-,TGTGCCAGCAGCCATGGGAGGGAGGAGCCCCAGCATTTT,CASSHGREEPQHF
TRBJ1-5,-,TRBV11-2,-,TGTGCCAGCAGCCCCTCGGGGGGGAGCAATCAGCCCCAGCATTTT,CASSPSGGSNQPQHF
TRBJ2-5,-,TRBV15,-,TGTGCCACCAGCAGAGACCAGGGGTCCGGGGCCCAGTACTTC,CATSRDQGSGAQYF
TRBJ1-5,-,TRBV19,-,TGTGCCAGTTGTCTAACCGCGGCCGGGCCCCAGCATTTT,CASCLTAAGPQHF
TRBJ2-5,-,TRBV6-1,-,TGTGCCAGCAGTGATTGGGGGCCAGTAGGAGAGACCCAGTACTTC,CASSDWGPVGETQYF
TRBJ1-3,TRBD1,TRBV6-6,-,TGTGCCAGCAGTCCGGGACAGGGCCCCTCTGGAAACACCATATATTTT,CASSPGQGPSGNTIYF
TRBJ2-2,-,TRBV25-1,few,TGTGCCAGCAGCCACAGAATCCCCGGGGAGCTGTTTTTT,CASSHRIPGELFF
TRBJ2-3,-,TRBV19,-,TGTGCCAGTAGCTACCTTTCGGATACGCAGTATTTT,CASSYLSDTQYF
TRBJ1-2,TRBD1,TRBV11-2,-,TGTGCCAGCAGCTTACAGGGGGCCTTCTATGGCTACACCTTC,CASSLQGAFYGYTF
TRBJ2-1,TRBD2,TRBV7-2,once,TGTGCCAGCAGCTTCGGGGGGGCCTCCAATGAGCAGTTCTTC,CASSFGGASNEQFF
TRBJ2-6,TRBD1,TRBV7-8,-,TGTGCCAGCAGCCCCAGTCCGACAGGGGGCGCCCCTGGGGCCAACGTCCTGACTTTC,CASSPSPTGGAPGANVLTF
TRBJ1-2,TRBD1,TRBV28,-,TGTGCCAGCAGTTTCAGAGGGGGCGCTGGCTACACCTTC,CASSFRGGAGYTF
TRBJ1-6,TRBD1,TRBV10-3,-,TGTGCCACCGCCGGGACAGGGGATTCACCCCTCCACTTT,CATAGTGDSPLHF
TRBJ1-2,TRBD1,TRBV30,-,TGTGCCTGGAGTTCTGGGACAGGAGCTAACTATGGCTACACCTTC,CAWSSGTGANYGYTF
TRBJ2-3,-,TRBV6-1,-,TGTGCCAGCAGTGAAGCCGAGAGGGATACGCAGTATTTT,CASSEAERDTQYF
TRBJ1-2,TRBD1,TRBV28,once,TGTGCCAGCAGCCCTTCGGGACAGGGAGCTAACTATGGCTACACCTTC,CASSPSGQGANYGYTF
TRBJ2-7,TRBD1,TRBV29-1,-,TGCAGCGTTGTTTTTCACTCGGACAGGCGAAACCGGCAGTACTTC,CSVVFHSDRRNRQYF
TRBJ1-1,TRBD1,TRBV2,-,TGTGCCAGCAGAGACAGGGGGTCAGCTTTCTTT,CASRDRGSAFF
TRBJ2-3,-,TRBV7-8,-,TGTGCCAGCAGCTCGAGTCGACTAGTCCAGGGCACAGATACGCAGTATTTT,CASSSSRLVQGTDTQYF